These 14 T cell receptor beta chains were sequenced from one sample in a study of CD8 T cells in ankylosing spondylitis. TCRdb processed the 5' RACE reads anew with MiXCR; each CDR3 protein has one entry. Among approximately 200,000 distinct CDR3 sequences listed, roughly 13% were seen once. The sequenced sample consisted of blood, either unsorted or a sorted T cell fraction (not recorded which). Receptor source: a male donor with ankylosing spondylitis or in good health (not recorded which).

CDR3 residues: CASSEAGRANVLTF. The CDR3 region has the DNA TGTGCCAGCAGTGAGGCAGGGAGGGCCAACGTCCTGACTTTC. This chain joins TRBV2 and TRBJ2-6; perhaps TRBD1 as D (5 bases). The V end was cut by 3 bases, the J end by 5 bases, with 8 bases between. Germline V CDR1 and CDR2: SNHLY, FYNNEI. This CDR3 is built from 14 residues.

Only a few counts were recorded for this clonotype. V is TRBV12-3 or TRBV12-4 and J is TRBJ2-1; the match to TRBD1 covers 7 bases. The CDR3 consists of 16 residues. With 6 bases clipped from V and 8 bases from J, the junction kept 16 bases outside the gene matches. CDR3 region: CASSTYRGEVNDEQFF. In DNA form, the CDR3 reads TGTGCCAGCAGCACTTACAGGGGCGAGGTGAATGATGAGCAGTTCTTC.

The chain links TRBV12-3 or TRBV12-4 to TRBJ2-5; tentatively, D is TRBD1 (5 bases). V shed 5 bases and J shed 4 bases, with 8 bases lying between them. CDR3 length: 12 residues. Here the CDR3 reads CASSGASETQYF. The CDR3 region has the DNA TGTGCCAGCAGTGGGGCCTCAGAGACCCAGTACTTC.

Here the CDR3 reads CASSSTGEVYGYTF. The CDR3 nucleotides read TGCGCCAGCAGCTCAACGGGGGAAGTCTATGGCTACACCTTC. This chain connects TRBV5-1 to TRBJ1-2, with D perhaps TRBD1 (5 bases). Per the germline V gene, CDR1 is SGHRS and CDR2 is YFSETQ. V lost 3 bases and J 4 bases, leaving 13 bases between the germline ends. This CDR3 contains 14 residues.

This clonotype has a single count. The chain joins TRBV7-9 to TRBJ2-5; D unclear. Trimming left V 3 bases short and J 9 bases short, with 11 bases between. Germline V gene data show CDR1 as SEHNR and CDR2 as FQNEAQ (reference sequence). The CDR3 extends over 12 amino acids. This CDR3 is CASSFGPTAQYF. In nucleotides, the CDR3 is TGTGCCAGCAGCTTCGGTCCGACGGCCCAGTACTTC.

The chain links TRBV11-1 to TRBJ2-7; D unresolved. The CDR3 has 15 amino acids. Germline values: CDR1 SGHAT, CDR2 FQDESV (reference sequence). Between the trimmed V and J ends, which lost 5 bases and 0 bases, there was a span of 14 bases. In DNA form, the CDR3 reads TGTGCCAGCAGCGCCCCGACCGCATACTCCTACGAGCAGTACTTC. Translated, it gives CASSAPTAYSYEQYF.

This clonotype was seen ten or more times. V is TRBV4-1 and J is TRBJ2-5; 8 bases are a match to TRBD2. This CDR3 is built from 16 residues. V lost 3 bases, J lost 2 bases, and 8 bases stayed unmatched. Germline-derived CDR1 and CDR2 are MGHRA and YSYEKL. The CDR3 bases are TGCGCCAGCAGCCAGAGCCAGCGGGAGCTTCAAGAGACCCAGTACTTC. Protein: CASSQSQRELQETQYF.

The gene calls are TRBV20-1 and TRBJ2-7, with TRBD2 as a possible D gene (7 bases). This CDR3 contains 19 residues. Trimming cost V 0 bases and J 2 bases, with 26 bases left between them. Germline V gene lookup returns CDR1 DFQATT and CDR2 SNEGSKA (reference sequence). CDR3 coding DNA: TGCAGTGCTAGAGATTCCGTCGGCTCCGGGGGGCTGTCAGCCTACGAGCAGTACTTC. Translating it yields CSARDSVGSGGLSAYEQYF.

The chain recombines TRBV4-1 with TRBJ2-1, with D hard to call. This CDR3 is built from 14 residues. Germline CDR1 and CDR2: MGHRA and YSYEKL. Trimming removed 0 bases at V and 7 bases at J, with 10 bases between. The CDR3 DNA reads as TGCGCCAGCAGCCAAGAAACAGCCCGGAATGAGCAGTTCTTC. Translation gives CASSQETARNEQFF.

This clonotype has just a few counts. The chain uses TRBV5-1 and TRBJ2-2, with a weak D call TRBD2 (5 bases). CDR3 length equals 12 residues. Germline V gene lookup returns CDR1 SGHRS and CDR2 YFSETQ. Trimming removed 5 bases at V and 7 bases at J, with 9 bases between. CDR3 in DNA: TGCGCCAGCAGTCACGAGGGCGGGGAGCTGTTTTTT. Encoded protein: CASSHEGGELFF.

This clonotype was counted at least ten times. The chain joins TRBV5-1 to TRBJ1-1, with TRBD1 matching 7 bases. CDR3 length equals 15 residues. Per the germline V gene, CDR1 is SGHRS and CDR2 is YFSETQ. Trimming cost V 4 bases and J 3 bases; bases outside gene matches: 9. In DNA, the CDR3 is TGCGCCAGCAGCCGTCTGACAGGGTTGGACACTGAAGCTTTCTTT. Its translation is CASSRLTGLDTEAFF.

This clonotype was recorded a few times. The genes are TRBV11-3 and TRBJ2-7; tentative D call: TRBD1 (6 bases). Trimming cost V 4 bases and J 2 bases, with 9 bases left between them. This CDR3 contains 13 residues. Germline V CDR1 and CDR2: SGHNT, YENEEA. Here the CDR3 reads CASSSQGPYEQYF. The CDR3 DNA follows: TGTGCCAGCAGCTCACAGGGACCCTACGAGCAGTACTTC.

This clonotype was recorded at least ten times. The chain links TRBV4-1 to TRBJ2-7; 7 bases match TRBD1. Germline V gives CDR1 MGHRA, CDR2 YSYEKL. The CDR3 has 14 residues. V lost 5 bases, J lost 3 bases, and 7 bases stayed unmatched. CDR3 in DNA: TGCGCCAGCAGCACCCGACAGGGCCACTACGAGCAGTACTTC. Residues: CASSTRQGHYEQYF.

This clonotype was picked up a small number of times. The rearrangement uses TRBV7-9 and TRBJ1-2; D remains ambiguous. CDR3 length: 11 residues. V lost 2 bases and J 6 bases, leaving 4 bases between the germline ends. Germline loops: CDR1 SEHNR, CDR2 FQNEAQ (reference sequence). The CDR3 spells CASSLRDGYTF. In DNA form, the CDR3 reads TGTGCCAGCAGCTTAAGGGATGGCTACACCTTC.